This entry is about one T cell receptor beta chain. What it binds is unknown. At one end, the junction sequence differs from germline, possibly due to a read error. The data originate from a study of identical twins. The CDR3 is made up of 14 amino acids. Notes on the study in general: Fewer insertions characterized abundant cord blood beta clonotypes, whereas memory repertoires showed none. An excess of low generation probability was shown by twin-shared out-of-frame alpha sequences.

Each CDR3 protein gets one entry after TCRdb re-called the 5' RACE reads with MiXCR. This sample has some 900,000 distinct CDR3 sequences, with about 12% found just once. Healthy Caucasians, and only they, were the donors. The same sample was also studied in work on yellow fever vaccine responses in identical twins. That source reports: Reportedly, twins showed a vaccine T cell response that looked partly convergent and partly personalized.

The receptor was isolated from a young woman in good health. V usage is TRBV12-3 or TRBV12-4 and J usage is TRBJ1-6, with a possible D match to TRBD1 (6 bases). Source material: PBMCs. In DNA form, the CDR3 reads TGTGCCAGCAGCATCGGACAGAATAATTCATCCCTCCACTTT. Translation: CASSIGQNNSSLHF.